The clone carrying this T cell receptor beta chain was detected only a few times. Categorization into cohorts depended on clinical history that participants reported. This sample is part of a study of blood T cell repertoires in COVID-19. Study information: T cells, B-cell-depleted T cells, or PBMCs supplied cDNA or gDNA.

Measured with immunoSEQ multiplex PCR; TCRdb has only the in-frame clones, and not every one. Among about 320,000 clones listed, 85% were seen once. The CDR3 runs 15 residues. Per germline, CDR1 LNHDA and CDR2 SQIVND (reference sequence). V lost 7 bases and J lost 4; bases outside the gene matches: 9. The specimen was PBMCs or T cells enriched from blood (not recorded which). This clonotype originated in a woman aged 30 to 39 who had been exposed to COVID-19. The J gene is TRBJ2-2, the V gene TRBV19; 7 nucleotides agree with TRBD1. The CDR3 spells CASTSRQGGTGELFF. The CDR3 DNA follows: TGTGCCAGTACCTCCCGACAGGGTGGCACCGGGGAGCTGTTTTTT.